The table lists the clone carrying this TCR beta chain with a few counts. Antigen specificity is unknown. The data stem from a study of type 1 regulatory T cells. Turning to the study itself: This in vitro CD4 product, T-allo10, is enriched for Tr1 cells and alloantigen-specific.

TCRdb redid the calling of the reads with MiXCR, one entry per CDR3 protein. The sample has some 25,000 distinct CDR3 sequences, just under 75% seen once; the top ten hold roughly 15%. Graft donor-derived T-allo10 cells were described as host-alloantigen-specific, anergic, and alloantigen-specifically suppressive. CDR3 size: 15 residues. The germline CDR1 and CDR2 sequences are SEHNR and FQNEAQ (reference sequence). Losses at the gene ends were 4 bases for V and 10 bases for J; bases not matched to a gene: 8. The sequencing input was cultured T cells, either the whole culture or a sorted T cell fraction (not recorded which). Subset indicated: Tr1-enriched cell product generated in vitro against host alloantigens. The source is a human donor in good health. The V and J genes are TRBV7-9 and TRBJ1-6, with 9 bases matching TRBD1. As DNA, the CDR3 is TGTGCCAGCAGCTCCCAGACAGGGGGTCGATCACCCCTCCACTTT. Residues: CASSSQTGGRSPLHF.